This note documents a single TCR beta chain sequence. Only a few counts were recorded for this clonotype. Its target antigen remains unknown. A much more abundant neighbour one base away suggests this may be a read error. Starting from around 520 ng total RNA, TCRbeta-specific cDNA was produced by reverse transcription with a constant-region primer and ProtoScript II reverse transcriptase. TCRbeta libraries were built with three nested multiplex PCR rounds, a slightly modified ARM-PCR procedure. Each of the first two PCR rounds ran for 9 to 10 cycles using multiplex TRBV1-TRBV30 forward primers together with a Cbeta reverse primer. Sample barcodes and Illumina adapters were added in a final 25-cycle PCR with Deep VentR polymerase. Before sequencing, amplicons between 200 and 500 bp were purified from gel using a QIAquick gel extraction kit. An Illumina HiSeq 2500 was used to sequence the TCRbeta amplicons with 250-bp paired-end reads. The paper's data handling went like this. To recover full CDR3 sequences, reads were quality-trimmed using Trimmomatic v0.33 and paired reads were then merged using FLASH v1.2.11. V, D and J germline segments were assigned to the rearranged TCRbeta sequences by MiGEC v1.2.1b. VDJtools v1.0.0 computed clonotype statistics and Shannon-Wiener diversity indices. To reduce sampling bias, subsequent analyses other than the diversity analysis used only the 250 most abundant clonotypes in each sample. TCRdb took the public reads, trimmed them with fastp at Q25, ran MiXCR for clone calling and kept in-frame beta chains. Each entry merges the rows of one CDR3 protein and shows their most common DNA and genes. TCRdb's processing, not the authors', yielded these V and J calls. The sample includes 90,000 to 100,000 distinct CDR3 sequences, with more than 60% observed a single time. About 9.2% of the sample lies in the top ten.

The sample comes from a study of tumor-infiltrating lymphocytes in primary liver carcinoma (dated 2017 in TCRdb). With respect to the entire study: The five patients, three men and two women aged 30 to 69 years, had hepatocellular carcinoma (four) or combined HCC and intrahepatic cholangiocarcinoma (one). The tumors of the five patients were staged as T1-T3 N0M0, with maximum diameters ranging from roughly 4 to 10 cm. Each sample produced about 3.5 to 7.13 million productive TCRbeta reads, and read depth showed no significant difference between tissue types. The study combined TCRbeta repertoire sequencing, expression microarrays and whole-exome sequencing across five regions of each liver tumor, with adjacent normal tissue and blood. A total of roughly 35 specimens from 5 patients went through TCRbeta repertoire sequencing, namely 25 tumor regions, 5 adjacent noncancerous liver tissues and 5 peripheral blood samples. Agilent mRNA microarray profiling was performed on the 25 tumor region samples to relate TCRbeta repertoire diversity to the local molecular phenotype. High reproducibility was observed for the technical replicate repertoires, with mean shared-clone rates about 0.92 and correlation coefficients above 0.95.

The germline V gene yields MNHNS for CDR1 and SASEGT for CDR2. Trimming takes 8 bases from V and 5 bases from J, and the germline ends sit 15 bases apart. Taken from cysteine to phenylalanine, the CDR3 has 13 residues. CDR3 DNA only is kept here, 39 bases in frame from base 1. The paper as a whole reports these results and caveats: Only about 7.5-25% of top clones were present in all five regions of a tumor, suggesting spatial heterogeneity of tumor-infiltrating T cells. Because sequencing covered only the TCR beta chain and unpaired alpha chains were not captured, true repertoire diversity is likely underestimated. A significantly larger repertoire fraction was made up by the top 250 clones in tumors than in blood (p = 0.039). Bulk unsorted samples precluded comparing CD4+ and CD8+ T cell repertoires. Only five patients were included in the study, and the authors note that the findings should be validated in a larger study. Repertoire overlap was found to be higher between tumor regions (mean about 35%) than between tumor-adjacent (around 17%) or tumor-blood (around 15%) pairs, consistent with antigen-driven expansion.

Total RNA and DNA were co-extracted without cell sorting from around 20-30 mg of bulk tissue using the AllPrep DNA/RNA mini kit. Between late 2015 and 2016, roughly 5 patients in China with histopathologically diagnosed primary liver carcinoma had their tumors surgically resected. Patients had chronic HBV infection and were treatment-naive at sampling. Five spatially separated regions were sampled from each tumor: the superior, inferior, left-lateral and right-lateral poles, plus the tumor centre. Histological examination found more than 90% viable tumor cells in every tumor sample. Fresh tumor and adjacent tissue pieces were bisected, with one half stored in RNAlater at -80 degrees C and the other half sent for histology.

The sequence is built from TRBV6-1 and TRBJ1-1, with TRBD1 tentatively as D gene (6 bases match). The source of this sequence is a woman aged 55-69 years with primary liver carcinoma and hepatitis B virus infection. The sequenced sample was liver tumor tissue from sampling region 5. The sample's cell subset or site label, decoded: tumor region T5, tumor centre. For the CDR3, the sequence is CASRVRGWTEAFF. The DNA sequence is given as TGTGCCAGCCGGGTCAGGGGATGGACTGAAGCTTTCTTT.